The sequence of this T cell receptor (beta chain) was determined in a study of early T cells in non-severe SARS-CoV-2 infection listed by TCRdb under 2021. Broadly, across the study: Because TCR sequencing was done on bulk RNA from unsorted whole blood, the alpha and beta chains could not be paired. Overall study results and their limits: VDJdb matching was skewed toward anti-spike CD8 responses and likely underestimated virus-specific expansions by missing private and CD4 specificities.

This clonotype was recorded a few times. Its antigen remains undetermined. The sample holds no much larger clone one base away, and base qualities are not on file. Spanning cysteine to phenylalanine, the CDR3 consists of 14 amino acids. CDR3 DNA only is kept here, 42 bases in frame from base 1. Deletion took 1 base off V and 0 bases off J, with a span of 5 bases between the germline ends. As encoded in the germline V gene, CDR1 is SGHDT while CDR2 is YYEEEE. A case-control design nested within a healthcare worker cohort in London, UK, was used, with weekly nasopharyngeal swab PCR tests and blood sampling performed. Between 23 and 31 March 2020, the week of the UK lockdown, healthcare workers were enrolled and then followed up weekly for as long as 16 weeks. The library was produced with 5' RACE. Sequencing relied on a NextSeq 500. Unique molecular identifiers were attached to individual cDNA molecules in the TCR library protocol so that sequencing error and PCR bias could be corrected. TCR alpha and beta chains were both sequenced, and the abundances of alpha and beta sequences in each sample were closely correlated with each other. On the study's bioinformatics: Decombinator V4 was used to annotate the V gene, J gene and CDR3 of the TCR sequences. Expanded TCRs were defined as changing significantly between any two time points under a Poisson model with p below 0.0001. TCR abundances were normalised to the total number of TCRs sequenced per sample and expressed as counts per million. TRAV1-2 paired with TRAJ12, TRAJ20 or TRAJ33 defined MAIT TCRs, while TRAV10 paired with TRAJ18 defined iNKT TCRs. VDJdb, accessed 1 November 2021, was searched for CMV, EBV and SARS-CoV-2 annotated TCRs, excluding TCRs annotated for multiple antigens. The public sequencing data were trimmed at Q25 with fastp and processed into clonotypes with MiXCR by TCRdb, which kept only in-frame beta chains. CDR3 protein duplicates are merged, each entry listing the most common genes and DNA. The V and J calls here are based on TCRdb, not the publication. This sample comprises 25,000 to 40,000 distinct CDR3 sequences, 5% to 7% of them detected only once. 21% of the sample belongs to the ten largest clones.

The TCR was taken from an adult who was a healthcare worker with PCR-confirmed SARS-CoV-2 infection or an uninfected control (not recorded which). The chain is made from TRBV5-6 and TRBJ1-3; the D gene cannot be resolved reliably. The sample comprised whole blood. The CDR3 protein: CASSLTYSGNTIYF. The nucleotide sequence is TGTGCCAGCAGCTTGACATACTCTGGAAACACCATATATTTT.